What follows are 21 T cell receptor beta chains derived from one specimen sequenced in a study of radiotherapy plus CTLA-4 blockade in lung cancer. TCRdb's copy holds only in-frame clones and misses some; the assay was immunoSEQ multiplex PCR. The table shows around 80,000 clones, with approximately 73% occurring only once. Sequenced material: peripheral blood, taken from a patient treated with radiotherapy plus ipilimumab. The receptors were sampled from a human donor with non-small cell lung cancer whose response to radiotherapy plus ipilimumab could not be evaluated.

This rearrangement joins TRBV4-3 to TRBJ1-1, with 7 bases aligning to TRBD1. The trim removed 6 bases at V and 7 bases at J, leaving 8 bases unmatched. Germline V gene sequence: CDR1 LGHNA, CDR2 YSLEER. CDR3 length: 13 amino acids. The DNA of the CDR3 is TGCGCCAGCAGGACAGGGACTAGAAGTGAAGCTTTCTTT. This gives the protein CASRTGTRSEAFF.

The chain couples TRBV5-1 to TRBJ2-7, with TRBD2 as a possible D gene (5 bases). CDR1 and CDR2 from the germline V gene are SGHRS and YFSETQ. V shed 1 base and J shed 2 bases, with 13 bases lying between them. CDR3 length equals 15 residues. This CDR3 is CASSLLGEFTYEQYF. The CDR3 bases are TGCGCCAGCAGCTTGCTCGGGGAATTTACCTACGAGCAGTACTTC. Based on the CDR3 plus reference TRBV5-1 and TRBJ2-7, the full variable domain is KAGVTQTPRYLIKTRGQQVTLSCSPISGHRSVSWYQQTPGQGLQFLFEYFSETQRNKGNFPGRFSGRQFSNSRSEMNVSTLELGDSALYLCASSLLGEFTYEQYFGPGTRLTVT.

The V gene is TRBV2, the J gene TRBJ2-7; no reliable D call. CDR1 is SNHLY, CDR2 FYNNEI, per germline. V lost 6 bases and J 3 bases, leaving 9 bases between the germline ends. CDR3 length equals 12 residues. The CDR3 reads CASRKSSYEQYF. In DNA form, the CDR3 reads TGTGCCAGCAGGAAGTCGAGCTACGAGCAGTACTTC.

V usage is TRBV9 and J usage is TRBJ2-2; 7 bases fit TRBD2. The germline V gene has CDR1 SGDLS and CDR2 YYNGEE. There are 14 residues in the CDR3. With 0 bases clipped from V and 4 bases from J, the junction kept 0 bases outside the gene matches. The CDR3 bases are TGTGCCAGCAGCGTAGGGGGGGGCACCGGGGAGCTGTTTTTT. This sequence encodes CASSVGGGTGELFF.

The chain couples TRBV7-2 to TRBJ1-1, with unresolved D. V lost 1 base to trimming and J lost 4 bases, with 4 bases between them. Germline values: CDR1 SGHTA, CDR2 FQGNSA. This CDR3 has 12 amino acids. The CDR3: CASSLVATEAFF. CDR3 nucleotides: TGTGCCAGCAGCTTAGTGGCCACTGAAGCTTTCTTT.

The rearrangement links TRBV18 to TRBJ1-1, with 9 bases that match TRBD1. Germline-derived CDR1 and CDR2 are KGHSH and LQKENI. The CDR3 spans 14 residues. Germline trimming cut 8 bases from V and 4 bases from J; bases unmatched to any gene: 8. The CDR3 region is CASRGTGLATEAFF. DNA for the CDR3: TGTGCCAGCCGAGGGACAGGGTTAGCCACTGAAGCTTTCTTT.

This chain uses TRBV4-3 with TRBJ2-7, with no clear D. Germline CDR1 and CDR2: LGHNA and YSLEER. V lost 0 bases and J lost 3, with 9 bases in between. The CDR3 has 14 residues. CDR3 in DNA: TGCGCCAGCAGCCAAGAACTGAACGTCTACGAGCAGTACTTC. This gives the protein CASSQELNVYEQYF.

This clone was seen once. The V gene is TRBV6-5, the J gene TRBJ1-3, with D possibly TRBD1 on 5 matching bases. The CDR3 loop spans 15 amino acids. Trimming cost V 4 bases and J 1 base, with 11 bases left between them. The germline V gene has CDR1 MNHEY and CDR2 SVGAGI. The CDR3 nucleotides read TGTGCCAGCAGTTTTGGAGGGGTATCTGGAAACACCATATATTTT. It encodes CASSFGGVSGNTIYF.

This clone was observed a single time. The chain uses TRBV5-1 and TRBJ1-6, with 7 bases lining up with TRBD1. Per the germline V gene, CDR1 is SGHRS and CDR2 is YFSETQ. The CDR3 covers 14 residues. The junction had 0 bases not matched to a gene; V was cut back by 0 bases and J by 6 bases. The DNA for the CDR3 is TGCGCCAGCAGCTTGGGGGACAGTAATTCACCCCTCCACTTT. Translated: CASSLGDSNSPLHF.

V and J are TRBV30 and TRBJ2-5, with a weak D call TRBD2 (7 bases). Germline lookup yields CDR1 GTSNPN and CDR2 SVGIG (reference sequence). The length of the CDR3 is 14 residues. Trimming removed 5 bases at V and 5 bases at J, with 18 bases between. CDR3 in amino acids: CAWGWGGAVETQYF. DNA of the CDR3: TGTGCCTGGGGTTGGGGGGGGGCCGTTGAGACCCAGTACTTC.

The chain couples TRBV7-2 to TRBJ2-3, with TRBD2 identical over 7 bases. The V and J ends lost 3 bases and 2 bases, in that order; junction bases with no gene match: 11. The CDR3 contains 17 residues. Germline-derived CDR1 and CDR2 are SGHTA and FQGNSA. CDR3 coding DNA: TGTGCCAGCAGCTTTCAAAGGAGCGGGGTCGCCACAGATACGCAGTATTTT. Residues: CASSFQRSGVATDTQYF.

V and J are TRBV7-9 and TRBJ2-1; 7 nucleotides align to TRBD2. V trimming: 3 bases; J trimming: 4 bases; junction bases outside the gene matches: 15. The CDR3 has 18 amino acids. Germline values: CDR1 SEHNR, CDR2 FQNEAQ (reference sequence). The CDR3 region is CASSFLIDSSGGYNEQFF. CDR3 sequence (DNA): TGTGCCAGCAGCTTTCTGATAGACTCTAGCGGAGGTTACAATGAGCAGTTCTTC.

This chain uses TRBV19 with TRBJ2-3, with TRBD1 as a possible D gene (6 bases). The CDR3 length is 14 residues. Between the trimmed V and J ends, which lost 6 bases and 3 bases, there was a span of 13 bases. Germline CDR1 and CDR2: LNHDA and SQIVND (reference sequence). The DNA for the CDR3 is TGTGCCAGTAGCAACGTTGACAGGACAGATACGCAGTATTTT. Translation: CASSNVDRTDTQYF.

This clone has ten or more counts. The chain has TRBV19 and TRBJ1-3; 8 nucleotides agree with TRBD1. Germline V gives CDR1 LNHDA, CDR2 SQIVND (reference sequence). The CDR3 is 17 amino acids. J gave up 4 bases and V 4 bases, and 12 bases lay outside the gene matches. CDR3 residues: CASSRRTGFGPGNTIYF. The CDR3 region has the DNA TGTGCCAGTAGTAGACGGACAGGGTTCGGGCCCGGAAACACCATATATTTT.

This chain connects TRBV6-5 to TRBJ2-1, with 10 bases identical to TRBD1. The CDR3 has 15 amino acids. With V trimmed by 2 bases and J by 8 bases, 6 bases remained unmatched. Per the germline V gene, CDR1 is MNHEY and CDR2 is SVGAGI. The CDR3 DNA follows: TGTGCCAGCAGTTACGGCGACAGGGGGCGGGATGAGCAGTTCTTC. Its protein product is CASSYGDRGRDEQFF.

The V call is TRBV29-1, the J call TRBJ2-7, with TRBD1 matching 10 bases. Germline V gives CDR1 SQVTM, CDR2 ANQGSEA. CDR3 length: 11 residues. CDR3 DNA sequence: TGCAGTGGGACAGGGGCCTACGAGCAGTACTTC. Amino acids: CSGTGAYEQYF.

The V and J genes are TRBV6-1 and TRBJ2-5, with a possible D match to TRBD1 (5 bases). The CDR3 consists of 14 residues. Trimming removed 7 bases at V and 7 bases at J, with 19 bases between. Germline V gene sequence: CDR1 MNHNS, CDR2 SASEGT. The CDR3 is CASTNRVVQGTQYF. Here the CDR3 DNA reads TGTGCCAGCACCAACCGGGTAGTGCAGGGGACCCAGTACTTC.

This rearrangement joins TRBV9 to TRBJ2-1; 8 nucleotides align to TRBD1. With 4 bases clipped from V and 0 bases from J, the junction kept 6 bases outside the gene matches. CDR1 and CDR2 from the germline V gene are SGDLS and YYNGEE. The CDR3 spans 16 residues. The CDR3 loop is CASSTPTGDSYNEQFF. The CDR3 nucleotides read TGTGCCAGCAGCACTCCGACAGGGGACTCCTACAATGAGCAGTTCTTC.

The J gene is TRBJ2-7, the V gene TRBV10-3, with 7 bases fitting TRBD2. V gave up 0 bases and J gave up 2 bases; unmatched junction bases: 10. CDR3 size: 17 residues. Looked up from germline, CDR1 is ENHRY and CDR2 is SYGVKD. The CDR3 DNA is TGTGCCATCAGTGAGTCGCTTACTGCGGGAGTGACCTACGAGCAGTACTTC. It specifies CAISESLTAGVTYEQYF.

DNA of the CDR3: TGTGCCAGCAGCTCCCGGACAGGGGAAGGGGAGACCCAGTACTTC. Its translation: CASSSRTGEGETQYF. The rearrangement joins TRBV11-3 to TRBJ2-5, with 9 bases fitting TRBD1. Looked up from germline, CDR1 is SGHNT and CDR2 is YENEEA. Trimming took 4 bases from V and 5 from J; bases not matched to a gene: 8. The CDR3 is 15 amino acids.

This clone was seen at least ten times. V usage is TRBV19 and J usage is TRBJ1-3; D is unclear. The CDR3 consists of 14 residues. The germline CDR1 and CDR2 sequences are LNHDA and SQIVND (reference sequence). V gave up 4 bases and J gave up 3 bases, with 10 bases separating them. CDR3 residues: CASSTGSGGNTIYF. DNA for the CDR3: TGTGCCAGTAGTACGGGTTCCGGTGGAAACACCATATATTTT. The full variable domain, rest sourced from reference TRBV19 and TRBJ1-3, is DGGITQSPKYLFRKEGQNVTLSCEQNLNHDAMYWYRQDPGQGLRLIYYSQIVNDFQKGDIAEGYSVSREKKESFPLTVTSAQKNPTAFYLCASSTGSGGNTIYFGEGSWLTVV.